Shown below are 20 T cell receptor beta chains from a single sample sequenced in a study of T cell changes during pregnancy in multiple sclerosis. The protocol was immunoSEQ multiplex PCR, while the TCRdb copy is restricted to in-frame clones and leaves out a portion. Of just under 80,000 clones listed, approximately 92% are singletons. The sequencing here drew on peripheral blood, taken in the first trimester of pregnancy. The source is a female donor with multiple sclerosis, enrolled in a pregnancy study.

The gene calls are TRBV19 and TRBJ1-5; 7 nucleotides line up with TRBD1. J lost 6 bases, V lost 3 bases, and 11 bases had no gene match. The germline gives CDR1 LNHDA, CDR2 SQIVND (reference sequence). The CDR3 runs to 16 residues. The CDR3 bases are TGTGCCAGTAGTATCGCGACAGGGTCTGGGACTCAGCCCCAGCATTTT. This translates into CASSIATGSGTQPQHF.

The chain combines TRBV7-6 with TRBJ2-7; 9 positions agree with TRBD1. Germline assignment: CDR1 SGHVS and CDR2 FNYEAQ. The V segment lost 5 bases and the J segment 0 bases; nucleotides outside the gene matches: 8. CDR3 length: 16 residues. CDR3 amino acids: CASSPGTGPSSYEQYF. CDR3 DNA: TGTGCCAGCAGCCCCGGGACAGGGCCCAGCTCCTACGAGCAGTACTTC.

This chain connects TRBV18 to TRBJ1-4; 7 bases agree with TRBD1. J lost 2 bases, V lost 5 bases, and 5 bases had no gene match. The CDR3 has 15 amino acids. In germline, CDR1 is KGHSH, CDR2 LQKENI. The CDR3 region has the DNA TGTGCCAGCTCAAGCCAGGGGGTCACTAATGAAAAACTGTTTTTT. Its protein is CASSSQGVTNEKLFF.

This CDR3 reads CASSPTDRGYGYTF. The CDR3 coding sequence is TGTGCCAGCAGTCCGACGGACAGAGGCTATGGCTACACCTTC. The chain links TRBV28 to TRBJ1-2, with a tentative D call TRBD1 (6 bases). The ends were cut back, 5 bases at V and 4 bases at J, with 14 bases in the middle. Germline CDR1 reads MDHEN; CDR2 reads SYDVKM. This CDR3 contains 14 residues.

J is TRBJ2-3 and V is TRBV4-2, with TRBD2 matching 14 bases. This CDR3 comprises 16 residues. J gave up 1 base and V 5 bases, and 2 bases lay outside the gene matches. Germline V gives CDR1 LGHNA, CDR2 YNFKEQ. This CDR3 reads CASSSGLAGGTDTQYF. CDR3 in DNA: TGTGCCAGCAGCTCGGGACTAGCGGGGGGCACAGATACGCAGTATTTT.

This chain uses TRBV21-1 with TRBJ2-1; TRBD2, the table's D call, was not compared with the DNA. TRBV21-1 is labeled a pseudogene. This CDR3 contains 15 residues. CDR3 region: CASSTGGSYYNEQFF. The DNA for the CDR3 is TGTGCCAGCAGCACGGGCGGGAGTTATTACAATGAGCAGTTCTTC.

The table lists this clone with a few counts. The CDR3 bases are TGTGCCAGCAGTTACTTGCGGGGTTACGAGCAGTACTTC. Translation gives CASSYLRGYEQYF. The rearrangement joins TRBV6-5 to TRBJ2-7; D is perhaps TRBD2 (6 bases). The germline V gene encodes CDR1 MNHEY and CDR2 SVGAGI. The CDR3 consists of 13 residues. V lost 1 base and J 4 bases, leaving 8 bases between the germline ends.

The CDR3: CASSLARGQGNYGYTF. The CDR3 DNA reads TGTGCCAGCAGCTTAGCTAGGGGACAGGGGAACTATGGCTACACCTTC. The J gene is TRBJ1-2, the V gene TRBV7-8; 10 nucleotides match TRBD1. The V gene end was trimmed by 0 bases and the J gene end by 2 bases; junction bases not matched to a gene: 3. The CDR3 is 16 residues long. The germline V gene encodes CDR1 SGHVS and CDR2 FQNEAQ.

The rearrangement uses TRBV5-1 and TRBJ2-7, with D possibly matching TRBD1 (5 bases). This CDR3 is 15 amino acids long. Germline CDR1 SGHRS, CDR2 YFSETQ. V was pared by 3 bases and J by 5 bases, with 18 bases between. DNA of the CDR3: TGCGCCAGCAGCTCGGAAACAGCCACGACAGACGAGCAGTACTTC. The encoded protein is CASSSETATTDEQYF.

In DNA, the CDR3 is TGTGCCATCAGTGAGTCACAGAACACCGGGGAGCTGTTTTTT. This gives the protein CAISESQNTGELFF. This sequence joins TRBV10-3 and TRBJ2-2; D is uncertain. Germline V gives CDR1 ENHRY, CDR2 SYGVKD. The ends were cut back, 0 bases at V and 1 base at J, with 3 bases in the middle. This CDR3 region has 14 residues.

This rearrangement joins TRBV7-9 to TRBJ2-7; 9 positions agree with TRBD1. Germline V CDR1 and CDR2: SEHNR, FQNEAQ (reference sequence). The ends lost 5 bases at V and 6 bases at J; junction bases unmatched: 5. The length of the CDR3 is 13 residues. CDR3 sequence (DNA): TGTGCCAGCAGCGAACAGGGGGCCCCCGAGCAGTACTTC. It specifies CASSEQGAPEQYF.

The V and J genes are TRBV4-3 and TRBJ2-5, with D possibly matching TRBD2 (6 bases). The CDR3 loop spans 16 amino acids. Per the germline V gene, CDR1 is LGHNA and CDR2 is YSLEER. Deletions cut 1 base from V and 7 bases from J, with 19 bases between. The DNA of the CDR3 is TGCGCCAGCAGCCAAGTGGCTAGCGCCGGCAAGATGACCCAGTACTTC. As protein: CASSQVASAGKMTQYF.

The chain couples TRBV6-6 to TRBJ2-3, with a possible D match to TRBD2 (5 bases). Trimming removed 4 bases at V and 2 bases at J, with 13 bases between. The CDR3 has 15 residues. Germline lookup yields CDR1 MNHNY and CDR2 SVGAGI (reference sequence). CDR3 bases: TGTGCCAGCAGTTCCCGAGGTAGCGTCACAGATACGCAGTATTTT. It encodes CASSSRGSVTDTQYF.

The rearrangement uses TRBV7-8 and TRBJ1-2, with 8 bases aligning to TRBD1. V dropped 1 base and J dropped 2; count of bases not matched to a gene: 0. Germline loops: CDR1 SGHVS, CDR2 FQNEAQ. The CDR3 runs to 14 residues. The CDR3 DNA follows: TGTGCCAGCAGCTTAGGACAGGGGAACTATGGCTACACCTTC. It yields the protein CASSLGQGNYGYTF.

J is TRBJ1-5 and V is TRBV19; tentative D call: TRBD1 (5 bases). The CDR3 runs 16 residues. V was trimmed by 4 bases and J by 2 bases, leaving 15 bases between them. The germline CDR1 and CDR2 sequences are LNHDA and SQIVND (reference sequence). CDR3 protein: CASSRPREVGNQPQHF. The CDR3 DNA is TGTGCCAGTAGTAGGCCCAGGGAAGTCGGCAATCAGCCCCAGCATTTT.

The chain employs TRBV2 and TRBJ1-4; tentatively, D is TRBD1 (5 bases). Trimming stripped 1 base from V and 8 bases from J, with 8 bases between. The length of the CDR3 is 13 residues. Germline V gene sequence: CDR1 SNHLY, CDR2 FYNNEI. CDR3 protein: CASSEVREEKLFF. The CDR3 DNA reads as TGTGCCAGCAGTGAAGTCAGGGAAGAAAAACTGTTTTTT.

The chain couples TRBV5-4 to TRBJ1-4; tentatively, D is TRBD1 (6 bases). The germline V gene has CDR1 SGHNT and CDR2 YYREEE (reference sequence). The V and J ends lost 4 bases and 5 bases respectively, with 12 bases between them. The CDR3 consists of 14 residues. CDR3: CASSLAGVNEKLFF. The CDR3 DNA follows: TGTGCCAGCAGCCTCGCAGGGGTGAATGAAAAACTGTTTTTT.

In the case of this clone: The sample holds other DNA sequences that translate to the same CDR3. The chain employs TRBV30 and TRBJ2-5; TRBD2 aligns across 14 bases. V trimming: 1 base; J trimming: 4 bases; junction bases outside the gene matches: 5. Per germline, CDR1 GTSNPN and CDR2 SVGIG (reference sequence). The CDR3 has 16 amino acids. The CDR3 is CAWSAGLAGAGETQYF. Written as DNA, the CDR3 is TGTGCCTGGAGTGCGGGACTAGCGGGAGCGGGAGAGACCCAGTACTTC.

The DNA for the CDR3 is TGTGCCAGCTCGATCGCCGGGACACCATCGGGGCAGTACTTC. Translated: CASSIAGTPSGQYF. The rearrangement joins TRBV18 to TRBJ2-7, with TRBD1 as a possible D gene (6 bases). Germline V gene lookup returns CDR1 KGHSH and CDR2 LQKENI. The ends were cut back, 6 bases at V and 9 bases at J, with 21 bases in the middle. This CDR3 is built from 14 residues.

This chain connects TRBV10-2 to TRBJ2-7; 8 nucleotides align to TRBD2. Germline CDR1 is WSHSY and CDR2 is SAAADI. CDR3 length: 15 amino acids. The V segment lost 2 bases and the J segment 3 bases; nucleotides outside the gene matches: 6. CDR3 protein: CASSEGSGRGYEQYF. The CDR3 bases are TGCGCCAGCAGTGAGGGGAGCGGGAGAGGCTACGAGCAGTACTTC.